The 10 T cell receptor beta chains below all came from one sample that was sequenced in a study of blood T cell repertoires in COVID-19 (TCRdb year 2020). The method was the immunoSEQ multiplex PCR assay. The clones in this table, taken by TCRdb from immuneACCESS, are in-frame only. Not every clone is retained; where verified, under half of the shortfall comes from an unresolved V gene, and the cause of the rest is unknown. Across this sample there are some 59,000 clones, with about 80% seen only once. The ten largest clonotypes hold roughly 20% of the sample. Material: peripheral blood. These receptor sequences come from a man of 80 years or more with active or convalescent COVID-19.

In its sample, this clone was seen a few times. The chain recombines TRBV6-2 or TRBV6-3 with TRBJ2-2, with D perhaps TRBD1 (6 bases). The germline gives CDR1 MNHEY, CDR2 SVGEGT. There are 16 residues in the CDR3. V lost 4 bases to trimming and J lost 4 bases, with 16 bases between them. CDR3 in DNA: TGTGCCAGCAGTTGGATCGGACAGTCCGTCACCGGGGAGCTGTTTTTT. Translating it yields CASSWIGQSVTGELFF.

This chain joins TRBV29-1 and TRBJ1-1, with 8 bases identical to TRBD1. The CDR3 length is 13 residues. Germline CDR1 reads SQVTM; CDR2 reads ANQGSEA. The DNA of the CDR3 is TGCACCGCCCTAGGACAGGGTAACACTGAAGCTTTCTTT. It yields the protein CTALGQGNTEAFF. Together with reference TRBV29-1 and TRBJ1-1, the CDR3 gives the full variable domain: SAVISQKPSRDICQRGTSLTIQCQVDSQVTMMFWYRQQPGQSLTLIATANQGSEATYESGFVIDKFPISRPNLTFSTLTVSNMSPEDSSIYLCTALGQGNTEAFFGQGTRLTVV.

This clone was detected only once. Here the CDR3 reads CASGRRLGSPLHF. Here the CDR3 DNA reads TGTGCCAGCGGGAGGCGACTTGGGTCACCCCTCCACTTT. J is TRBJ1-6 and V is TRBV7-8; no clear D. The germline CDR1 and CDR2 sequences are SGHVS and FQNEAQ. The CDR3 runs to 13 residues. V dropped 8 bases and J dropped 10 bases, with 15 bases sitting between them.

This clone was picked up a small number of times. The chain carries TRBV29-1 and TRBJ2-3, with 8 bases that match TRBD1. The CDR3 is made up of 13 amino acids. Trimming took 8 bases from V and 0 from J; bases not matched to a gene: 4. CDR1 SQVTM and CDR2 ANQGSEA come from the germline V gene. CDR3 protein: CSQRDRSTDTQYF. As DNA, the CDR3 is TGCAGCCAACGGGACAGGAGCACAGATACGCAGTATTTT.

J is TRBJ2-7 and V is TRBV29-1; D is unresolved. The V and J ends lost 4 bases and 0 bases respectively, with 10 bases between them. Looked up from germline, CDR1 is SQVTM and CDR2 is ANQGSEA. CDR3 length: 13 residues. CDR3 DNA sequence: TGCAGCGTTGCAGCAGGATTCTCCTACGAGCAGTACTTC. This translates into CSVAAGFSYEQYF.

This clone was counted between two and nine times. This rearrangement joins TRBV29-1 to TRBJ2-7; 9 nucleotides line up with TRBD1. Germline CDR1 and CDR2: SQVTM and ANQGSEA. The CDR3 has 13 amino acids. The V and J ends lost 4 bases and 0 bases, in that order; junction bases with no gene match: 1. In DNA, the CDR3 is TGCAGCGTTGGGACAGGGGCCTCCTACGAGCAGTACTTC. Translated: CSVGTGASYEQYF.

The J gene is TRBJ2-7, the V gene TRBV6-6, with a tentative D call TRBD2 (5 bases). This CDR3 region has 15 residues. V was trimmed by 0 bases and J by 3 bases, leaving 12 bases between them. Germline V lookup: CDR1 MNHNY, CDR2 SVGAGI (reference sequence). The CDR3 is CASSYSIEGSYEQYF. CDR3 nucleotide sequence: TGTGCCAGCAGTTACTCGATAGAGGGAAGCTACGAGCAGTACTTC.

This clone showed up many times. The V call is TRBV5-6, the J call TRBJ2-1; 7 positions match TRBD1. Unmatched junction bases numbered 5, after V lost 6 bases and J lost 2 bases. This CDR3 has 14 residues. The V gene's germline CDR1 is SGHDT and CDR2 YYEEEE. The CDR3 sequence is CASTGQETYNEQFF. The CDR3 DNA reads as TGTGCCAGCACCGGACAGGAGACCTACAATGAGCAGTTCTTC.

The V gene is TRBV28, the J gene TRBJ1-1; a possible D gene is TRBD1 (5 bases). Germline values: CDR1 MDHEN, CDR2 SYDVKM. V lost 3 bases and J 1 base, leaving 9 bases between the germline ends. CDR3 length: 14 amino acids. CDR3 in DNA: TGTGCCAGCAGTTTTACGCAGGGGAACACTGAAGCTTTCTTT. Its translation: CASSFTQGNTEAFF.

V is TRBV6-2 or TRBV6-3 and J is TRBJ1-1; D possibly corresponds to TRBD1 (6 bases). Per germline, CDR1 MNHEY and CDR2 SVGEGT. Trimming removed 6 bases from V and 5 bases from J, with 7 bases in between. This CDR3 has 11 residues. CDR3 region: CASSRGTEAFF. CDR3 sequence (DNA): TGTGCCAGCAGCAGGGGAACTGAAGCTTTCTTT.